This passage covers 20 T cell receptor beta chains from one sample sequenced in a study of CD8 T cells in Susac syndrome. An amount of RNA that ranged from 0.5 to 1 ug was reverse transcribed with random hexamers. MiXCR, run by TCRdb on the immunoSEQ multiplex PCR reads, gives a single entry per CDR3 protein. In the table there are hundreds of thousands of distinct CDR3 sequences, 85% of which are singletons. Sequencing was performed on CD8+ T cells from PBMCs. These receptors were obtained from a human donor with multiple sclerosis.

CDR3 in amino acids: CASSQVSGSSYEQYF. The DNA for the CDR3 is TGCGCCAGCAGCCAAGTTTCAGGGTCGTCCTACGAGCAGTACTTC. The chain is built from TRBV4-1 and TRBJ2-7, with D tentatively TRBD1 (5 bases). This CDR3 has 15 residues. Germline-derived CDR1 and CDR2 are MGHRA and YSYEKL. The germline V and J ends were trimmed by 1 base and 1 base, with 11 bases remaining between them.

Here the CDR3 reads CASSLVAGGRHEQYF. In nucleotides, the CDR3 is TGTGCCAGCAGTTTAGTTGCAGGGGGCCGCCACGAGCAGTACTTC. J is TRBJ2-7 and V is TRBV27, with TRBD1 matching 8 bases. The CDR3 is 15 amino acids. Losses at the gene ends were 2 bases for V and 5 bases for J; bases not matched to a gene: 8. Germline V gene data show CDR1 as MNHEY and CDR2 as SMNVEV (reference sequence).

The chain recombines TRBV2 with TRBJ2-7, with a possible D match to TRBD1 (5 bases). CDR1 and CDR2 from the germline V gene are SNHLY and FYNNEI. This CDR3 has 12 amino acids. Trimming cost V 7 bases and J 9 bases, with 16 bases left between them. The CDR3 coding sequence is TGTGCCAGCAACGTTGCAGGGATTGGGCAGTACTTC. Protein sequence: CASNVAGIGQYF. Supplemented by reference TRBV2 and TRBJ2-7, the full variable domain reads EPEVTQTPSHQVTQMGQEVILRCVPISNHLYFYWYRQILGQKVEFLVSFYNNEISEKSEIFDDQFSVERPDGSNFTLKIRSTKLEDSAMYFCASNVAGIGQYFGPGTRLTVT.

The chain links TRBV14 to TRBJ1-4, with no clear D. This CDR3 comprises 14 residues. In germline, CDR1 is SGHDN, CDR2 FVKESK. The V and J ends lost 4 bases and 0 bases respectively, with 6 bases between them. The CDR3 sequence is CASSPFATNEKLFF. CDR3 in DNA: TGTGCCAGCAGCCCTTTTGCAACTAATGAAAAACTGTTTTTT.

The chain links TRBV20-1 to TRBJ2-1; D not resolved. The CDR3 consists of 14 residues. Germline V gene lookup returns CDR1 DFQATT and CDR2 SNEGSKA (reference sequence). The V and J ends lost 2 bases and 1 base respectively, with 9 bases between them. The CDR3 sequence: CSARKRTSYNEQFF. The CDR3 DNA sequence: TGCAGTGCTAGAAAGCGTACTTCCTACAATGAGCAGTTCTTC.

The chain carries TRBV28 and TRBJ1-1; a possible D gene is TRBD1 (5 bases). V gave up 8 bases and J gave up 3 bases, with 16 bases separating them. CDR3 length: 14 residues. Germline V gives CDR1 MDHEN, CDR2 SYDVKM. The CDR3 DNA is TGTGCCAGCCGTTGGAACGGGGACTACACTGAAGCTTTCTTT. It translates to CASRWNGDYTEAFF.

The CDR3 loop reads CASSPGTGGGETQYF. CDR3 nucleotide sequence: TGTGCCAGCAGCCCCGGGACAGGAGGAGGAGAGACCCAGTACTTC. This chain uses TRBV6-4 with TRBJ2-5; 8 bases fit TRBD1. Per germline, CDR1 MRHNA and CDR2 SNTAGT. V lost 6 bases and J lost 4; bases outside the gene matches: 10. CDR3 length: 15 amino acids.

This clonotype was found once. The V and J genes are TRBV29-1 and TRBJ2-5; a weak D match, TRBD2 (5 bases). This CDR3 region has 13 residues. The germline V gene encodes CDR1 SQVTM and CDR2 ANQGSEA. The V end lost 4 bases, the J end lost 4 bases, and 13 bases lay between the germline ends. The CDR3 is CSVVDSVTETQYF. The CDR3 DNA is TGCAGCGTTGTGGATAGCGTAACAGAGACCCAGTACTTC.

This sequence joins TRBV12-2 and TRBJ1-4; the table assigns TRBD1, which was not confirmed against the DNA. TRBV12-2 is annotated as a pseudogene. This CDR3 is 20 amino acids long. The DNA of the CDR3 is TGTGCAAGTCGCTTAACTACGGGGGTCGGGACAGTTAGTTCTAATGAAAAACTGTTTTTT. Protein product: CASRLTTGVGTVSSNEKLFF.

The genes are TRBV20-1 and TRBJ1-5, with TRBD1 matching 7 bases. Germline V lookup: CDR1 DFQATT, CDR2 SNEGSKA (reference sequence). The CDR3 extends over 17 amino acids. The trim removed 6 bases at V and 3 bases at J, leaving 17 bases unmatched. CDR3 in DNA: TGCAGTGCCCACCGCCAGGGGGATAACCCTTACAATCAGCCCCAGCATTTT. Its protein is CSAHRQGDNPYNQPQHF.

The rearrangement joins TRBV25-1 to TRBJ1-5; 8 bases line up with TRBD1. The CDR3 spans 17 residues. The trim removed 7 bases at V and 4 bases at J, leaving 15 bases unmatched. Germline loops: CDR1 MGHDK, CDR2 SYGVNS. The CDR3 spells CASNREHDRGRNQPQHF. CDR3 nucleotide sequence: TGTGCCAGCAACAGGGAACACGACAGGGGCAGAAATCAGCCCCAGCATTTT.

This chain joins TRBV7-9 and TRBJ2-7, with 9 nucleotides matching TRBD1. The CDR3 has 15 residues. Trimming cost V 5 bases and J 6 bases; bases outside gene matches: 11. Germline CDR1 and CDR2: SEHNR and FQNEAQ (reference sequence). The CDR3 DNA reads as TGTGCCAGCAGCGGCCGGGACAGGGACGTCTCCGAGCAGTACTTC. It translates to CASSGRDRDVSEQYF.

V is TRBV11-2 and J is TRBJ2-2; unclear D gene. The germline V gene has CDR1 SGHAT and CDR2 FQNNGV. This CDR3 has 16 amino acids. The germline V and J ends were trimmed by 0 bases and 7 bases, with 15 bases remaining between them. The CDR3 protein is CASSLDLTEASGELFF. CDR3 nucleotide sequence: TGTGCCAGCAGCTTAGATTTAACAGAGGCCAGCGGGGAGCTGTTTTTT.

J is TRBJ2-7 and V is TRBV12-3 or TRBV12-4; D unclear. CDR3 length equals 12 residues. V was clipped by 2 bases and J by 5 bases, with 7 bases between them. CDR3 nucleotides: TGTGCCAGCAGTTTAACCTGGAACGAGCAGTACTTC. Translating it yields CASSLTWNEQYF.

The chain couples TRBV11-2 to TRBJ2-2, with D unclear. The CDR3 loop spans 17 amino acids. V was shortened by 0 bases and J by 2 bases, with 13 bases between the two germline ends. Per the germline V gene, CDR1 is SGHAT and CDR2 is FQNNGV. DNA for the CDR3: TGTGCCAGCAGCTTAGATATTTACACAATCAACACCGGGGAGCTGTTTTTT. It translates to CASSLDIYTINTGELFF.

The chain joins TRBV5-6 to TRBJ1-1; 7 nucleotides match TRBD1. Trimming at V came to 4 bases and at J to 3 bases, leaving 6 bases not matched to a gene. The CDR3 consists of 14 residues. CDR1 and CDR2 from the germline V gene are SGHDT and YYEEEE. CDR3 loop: CASSQTGADTEAFF. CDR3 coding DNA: TGTGCCAGCAGCCAAACAGGGGCTGACACTGAAGCTTTCTTT.

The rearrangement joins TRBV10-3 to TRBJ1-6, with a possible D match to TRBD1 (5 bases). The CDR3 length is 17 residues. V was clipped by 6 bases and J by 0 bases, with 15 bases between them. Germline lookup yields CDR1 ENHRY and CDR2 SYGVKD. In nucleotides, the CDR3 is TGTGCCATCAGGTCAGGGACCGATAGCTCCTATAATTCACCCCTCCACTTT. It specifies CAIRSGTDSSYNSPLHF.

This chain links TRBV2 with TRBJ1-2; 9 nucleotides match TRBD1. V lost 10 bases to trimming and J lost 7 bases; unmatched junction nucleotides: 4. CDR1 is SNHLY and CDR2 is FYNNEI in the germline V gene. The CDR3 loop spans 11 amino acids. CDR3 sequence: CAITGGPGYTF. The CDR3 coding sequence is TGTGCCATCACAGGGGGCCCTGGCTACACCTTC.

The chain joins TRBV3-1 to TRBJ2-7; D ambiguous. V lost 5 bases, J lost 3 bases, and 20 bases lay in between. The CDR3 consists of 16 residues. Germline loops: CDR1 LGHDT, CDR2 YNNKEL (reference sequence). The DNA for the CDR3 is TGTGCCAGCAGCTATACCCCCCAGGCCACCCTCTACGAGCAGTACTTC. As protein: CASSYTPQATLYEQYF.

The CDR3 protein is CSARDLPIGNEQFF. The CDR3 DNA is TGCAGTGCTAGAGACCTACCAATAGGCAATGAGCAGTTCTTC. The chain couples TRBV20-1 to TRBJ2-1; D is unclear. Germline CDR1 reads DFQATT; CDR2 reads SNEGSKA (reference sequence). Trimming took 0 bases from V and 6 from J, leaving 12 bases between them. There are 14 residues in the CDR3.